This TCR beta chain was sequenced in a study of healthy donors' naive CD4 and CD8 T cells. Naive CD4+ cells were sorted as CD4+CD8-CD45RO-CD45RA+; naive CD8+ as CD8+CD4-CD45RA+CD27bright. Each TCR library used approximately 500 ng of total RNA and a linear amplification protocol. TCRdb recomputed calls from the reads with MiXCR, one row per CDR3 protein. The data hold 150,000 to 200,000 distinct CDR3 sequences, with around three quarters observed a single time. Sequencing used naive CD4+ and CD8+ T cells sorted from blood, pooled from several donors. This clonotype was obtained from a pool of human donors in good health; the sample pools cells from several healthy donors.

The CDR3 loop is CASSGTGINQPQHF. Written as DNA, the CDR3 is TGTGCCAGCAGTGGGACAGGGATCAATCAGCCCCAGCATTTT. J is TRBJ1-5 and V is TRBV6-5; 9 bases line up with TRBD1. V lost 5 bases, J lost 3 bases, and 2 bases stayed unmatched. The germline CDR1 and CDR2 sequences are MNHEY and SVGAGI. The CDR3 contains 14 residues.